This TCR beta chain was captured in a study of T cell responses to AZD1222 COVID-19 vaccine. Overall study: Second doses were pooled across both intervals (about 4 or about 12 weeks). Regarding the study as a whole: Only a handful of AZD1222 recipients, several in all, had baseline seropositivity. Once two AZD1222 doses were given, Spike-specific TCR breadth and depth went up.

A remark on this clone: Its target is not known.

CDR1 and CDR2 (germline): ENHRY, SYGVKD. The CDR3 is 12 amino acids. The V end was cut by 11 bases, the J end by 8 bases, with 16 bases between. The assay was immunoSEQ multiplex PCR, and TCRdb's table has in-frame clones only and misses some. The sample lists 110,000 to 150,000 clones, roughly 91% occurring once. The chain joins TRBV10-3 to TRBJ2-1; weak D call: TRBD1 (6 bases). The input for sequencing was peripheral blood, taken on day 0 of AZD1222 vaccination. The TCR sequence derives from an adult in good health. Here the CDR3 reads CAAHSGADEQFF. In DNA, the CDR3 is TGTGCCGCTCACTCAGGGGCGGATGAGCAGTTCTTC.